The present entry profiles one T cell receptor beta chain with its context. The data originate from a study of control samples from healthy donors and cancer patients. Sequencing used immunoSEQ multiplex PCR; TCRdb keeps in-frame clones, though not all of them. The data contain 55,000 to 85,000 clones, 89% of them singletons. The receptor was derived from a man between 60 and 75 years old with lung cancer. Sequences were obtained from PBMCs.

The CDR3 spells CASSLPMTGANEKLFF. CDR3 nucleotide sequence: TGTGCCAGCAGCTTGCCAATGACAGGGGCTAATGAAAAACTGTTTTTT. The chain employs TRBV11-2 and TRBJ1-4, with 8 bases identical to TRBD1. This CDR3 contains 16 residues. Germline V gives CDR1 SGHAT, CDR2 FQNNGV. J gave up 3 bases and V 3 bases, and 6 bases lay outside the gene matches.